This T cell receptor beta chain was obtained from a study of early T cells in non-severe SARS-CoV-2 infection. Study information: The sequenced material was bulk RNA from unsorted whole blood, and its chains were unpaired. Study-level findings and limits: Sequences matched to VDJdb favored anti-spike CD8 responses, while private and CD4 specificities were missed.

Researchers tagged individual cDNA molecules with unique molecular identifiers. TCRdb analysed the 5' RACE reads with MiXCR anew, one entry per CDR3 protein. The table records 95,000 to 110,000 distinct CDR3 sequences, around 10% of them present only once. On this clonotype itself: Its specificity is not known.

Germline V gene sequence: CDR1 SEHNR, CDR2 FQNEAQ (reference sequence). This CDR3 has 15 residues. V lost 8 bases and J lost 0, with 16 bases in between. The genes are TRBV7-9 and TRBJ1-1; TRBD1 is a possible D gene (5 bases). The receptor was isolated from an adult who was a healthcare worker with PCR-confirmed SARS-CoV-2 infection or an uninfected control (not recorded which). Sequenced sample: whole blood. This CDR3 is CASSPQGTMNTEAFF. In DNA, the CDR3 is TGTGCCAGCTCCCCCCAGGGTACCATGAACACTGAAGCTTTCTTT.